This TCR beta chain was observed in a study of spatial heterogeneity in lung cancer. Study background: Available follow-up PBMC samples, collected a median of around 2 years post-resection, were sequenced.

As for time point: blood at routine non-recurrence follow-up after resection. Sequencing of whole RNA from tumor, nontumor lung or frozen PBMC involved no sorting. Every TCR cDNA molecule carried a tag that served as a unique molecular identifier. TCRdb used MiXCR to reprocess the 5' RACE reads, holding one entry per CDR3 protein. Of about 120,000 distinct CDR3 sequences in the sample, 9% to 15% are singletons; the top ten hold 15% to 20%. V lost 5 bases to trimming and J lost 8 bases; unmatched junction nucleotides: 11. CDR3 size: 15 residues. Germline CDR1 SNHLY, CDR2 FYNNEI. This TCR derives from a male donor with early-stage non-small cell lung cancer. This sequence joins TRBV2 and TRBJ1-4, with 7 bases fitting TRBD1. Source: PBMCs, taken at follow-up. The CDR3 reads CASSRTPGGGEKLFF. CDR3 DNA sequence: TGTGCCAGCAGTCGAACCCCAGGGGGAGGAGAAAAACTGTTTTTT.